This T cell receptor beta chain was identified in a study of blood T cell repertoires in COVID-19. Only in-frame clones appear in the TCRdb table, and some are missing; sequencing was by immunoSEQ multiplex PCR. The sample contains almost 100,000 clones, around nine tenths of which appear only once. The CDR3 is 12 residues long. The germline V gene has CDR1 SGHRS and CDR2 YFSETQ. V lost 4 bases to trimming and J lost 10 bases, with 11 bases between them. The sequence was collected from a middle-aged man with acute or convalescent COVID-19. The sequencing input was peripheral blood. The rearrangement links TRBV5-1 to TRBJ1-4; D may be TRBD1 (6 bases). CDR3 sequence (DNA): TGCGCCAGCAGCATAGAAGGGGGAAAACTGTTTTTT. Translation: CASSIEGGKLFF. Based on the CDR3 plus reference TRBV5-1 and TRBJ1-4, the full variable domain is KAGVTQTPRYLIKTRGQQVTLSCSPISGHRSVSWYQQTPGQGLQFLFEYFSETQRNKGNFPGRFSGRQFSNSRSEMNVSTLELGDSALYLCASSIEGGKLFFGSGTQLSVL.